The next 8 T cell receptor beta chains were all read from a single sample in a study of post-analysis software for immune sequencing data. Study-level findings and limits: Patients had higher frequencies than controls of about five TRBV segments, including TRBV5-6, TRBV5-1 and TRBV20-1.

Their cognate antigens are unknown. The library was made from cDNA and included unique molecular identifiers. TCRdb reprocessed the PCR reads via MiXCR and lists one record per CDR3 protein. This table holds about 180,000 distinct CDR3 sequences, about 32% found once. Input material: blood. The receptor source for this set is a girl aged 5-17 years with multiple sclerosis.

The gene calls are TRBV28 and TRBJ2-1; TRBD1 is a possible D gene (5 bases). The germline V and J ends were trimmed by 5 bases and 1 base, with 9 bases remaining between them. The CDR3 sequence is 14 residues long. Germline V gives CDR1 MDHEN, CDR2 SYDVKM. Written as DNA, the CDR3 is TGTGCCAGCAGTATCGACAGTTCCTACAATGAGCAGTTCTTC. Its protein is CASSIDSSYNEQFF.

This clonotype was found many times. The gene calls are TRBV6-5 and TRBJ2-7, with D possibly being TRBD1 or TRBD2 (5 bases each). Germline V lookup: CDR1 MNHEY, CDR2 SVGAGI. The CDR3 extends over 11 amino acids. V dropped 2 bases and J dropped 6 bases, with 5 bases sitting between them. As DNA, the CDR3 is TGTGCCAGCAGTTACGGGGGCGAGCAGTACTTC. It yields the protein CASSYGGEQYF.

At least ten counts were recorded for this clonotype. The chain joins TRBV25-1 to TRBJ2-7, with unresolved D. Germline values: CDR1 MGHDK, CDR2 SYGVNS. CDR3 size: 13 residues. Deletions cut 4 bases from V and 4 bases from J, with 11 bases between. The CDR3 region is CASSGLADYEQYF. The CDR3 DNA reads TGTGCCAGCAGTGGTTTGGCGGATTACGAGCAGTACTTC.

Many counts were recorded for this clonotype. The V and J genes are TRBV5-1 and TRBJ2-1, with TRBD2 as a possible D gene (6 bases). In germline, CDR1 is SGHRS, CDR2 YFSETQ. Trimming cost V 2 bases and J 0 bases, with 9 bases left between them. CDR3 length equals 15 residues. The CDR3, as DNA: TGCGCCAGCAGCTTTCTCGGGGGCTCCTACAATGAGCAGTTCTTC. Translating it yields CASSFLGGSYNEQFF.

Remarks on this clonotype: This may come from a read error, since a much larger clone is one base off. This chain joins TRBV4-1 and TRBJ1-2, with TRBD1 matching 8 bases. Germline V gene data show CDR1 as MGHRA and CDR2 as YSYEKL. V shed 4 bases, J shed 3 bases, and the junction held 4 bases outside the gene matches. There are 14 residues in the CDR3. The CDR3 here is CASSRTQGDYGYTF. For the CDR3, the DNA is TGCGCCAGCAGCCGGACACAGGGGGACTATGGCTACACCTTC.

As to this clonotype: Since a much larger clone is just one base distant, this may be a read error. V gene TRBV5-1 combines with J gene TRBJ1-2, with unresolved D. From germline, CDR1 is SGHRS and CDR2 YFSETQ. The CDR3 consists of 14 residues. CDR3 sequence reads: CVSSFSGDGRGYTF. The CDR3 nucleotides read TGCGTCAGCAGCTTCTCGGGAGACGGGCGAGGCTACACCTTC.

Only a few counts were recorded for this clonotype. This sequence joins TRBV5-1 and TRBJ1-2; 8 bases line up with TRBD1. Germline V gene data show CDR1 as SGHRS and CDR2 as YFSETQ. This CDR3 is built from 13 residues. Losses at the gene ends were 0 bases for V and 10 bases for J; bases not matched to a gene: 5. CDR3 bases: TGCGCCAGCAGCTTGGGCGGACAGGGAGTCTACACCTTC. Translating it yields CASSLGGQGVYTF.

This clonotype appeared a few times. CDR3 in amino acids: CASSFSVRDSGTQYF. For the CDR3, the DNA is TGTGCCAGCAGCTTTAGCGTCCGGGACAGTGGGACCCAGTACTTC. V and J are TRBV7-2 and TRBJ2-5; TRBD1 agrees at 7 bases. This CDR3 is built from 15 residues. Germline loops: CDR1 SGHTA, CDR2 FQGNSA. V trimming: 3 bases; J trimming: 7 bases; junction bases outside the gene matches: 11. Together with reference TRBV7-2 and TRBJ2-5, the CDR3 gives the full variable domain: GAGVSQSPSNKVTEKGKDVELRCDPISGHTALYWYRQSLGQGLEFLIYFQGNSAPDKSGLPSDRFSAERTGGSVSTLTIQRTQQEDSAVYLCASSFSVRDSGTQYFGPGTRLLVL.